This TCR beta chain was sequenced in a study of human CD8 memory T cell subsets. Whole-study results and caveats: Unlike effector memory cells, stem-like memory and precursor exhausted T cells displayed similarly high diversity. Chao1-based estimation suggested that stem-like memory T cells exhibit greater diversity than precursor exhausted T cells.

TCR beta was sequenced from UMI-tagged 5' RACE libraries. TCRdb reworked the 5' RACE reads into one entry per CDR3 protein, no DNA. The ten most abundant clones cover roughly 25% of a sample with 8,000 or so distinct CDR3 sequences. Designated as TPEX, the CCR7+ PD-1+ TIGIT+ early memory CD8+ T cells showed dysfunctional, exhausted-like traits. It was by negative magnetic separation that total CD8+ T cells were enriched. As for this clonotype: The target antigen is unknown.

In germline, CDR1 is SQVTM, CDR2 ANQGSEA. This CDR3 is 13 amino acids long. This sequence joins TRBV29-1 and TRBJ2-7. The sample was CD8+ T cells from PBMCs. This sequence originates from a human donor in good health. CDR3 sequence reads: CSATALESYEQYF.